Ten or more counts support the clone carrying this T cell receptor beta chain. Amplification of ligated cDNA took four PCR rounds with SP2 and nested alpha and beta constant primers. TCRdb independently ran MiXCR on the UMI-ligation and nested PCR reads; one entry per CDR3 protein. The sample contains more than 20,000 distinct CDR3 sequences, approximately 5.7% of which appear only once. These data are taken from a study of naive and memory T cell subsets. The CDR3 loop spans 14 amino acids. Trimming removed 0 bases at V and 3 bases at J, with 8 bases between. Germline loops: CDR1 LGHDT, CDR2 YNNKEL (reference sequence). Treatment: skin biopsy from PPD injection site in Mantoux-positive individual. A UMI-containing oligonucleotide was joined by 3' ligation to the TCR cDNA template. Skin biopsies came from PPD injection sites in Mantoux-positive individuals.

Sequences were derived from skin, sampled from a tuberculin skin test site. The TCR comes from an adult in good health. This chain uses TRBV3-1 with TRBJ2-5, with D unclear. The CDR3 loop reads CASSQDVREETQYF. Here the CDR3 DNA reads TGTGCCAGCAGCCAAGACGTGCGAGAAGAGACCCAGTACTTC.